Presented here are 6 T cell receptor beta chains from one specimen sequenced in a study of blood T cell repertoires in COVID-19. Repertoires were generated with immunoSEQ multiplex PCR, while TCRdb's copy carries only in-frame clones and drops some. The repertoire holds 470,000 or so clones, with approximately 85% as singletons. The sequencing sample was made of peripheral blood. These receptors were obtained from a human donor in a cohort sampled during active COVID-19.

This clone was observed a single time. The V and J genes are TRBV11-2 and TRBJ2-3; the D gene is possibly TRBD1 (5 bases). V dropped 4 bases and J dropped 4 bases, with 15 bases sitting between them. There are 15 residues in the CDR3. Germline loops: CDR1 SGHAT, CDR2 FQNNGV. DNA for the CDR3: TGTGCCAGCAGCTGGCTTCAGGGTTTAGCAGATACGCAGTATTTT. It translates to CASSWLQGLADTQYF.

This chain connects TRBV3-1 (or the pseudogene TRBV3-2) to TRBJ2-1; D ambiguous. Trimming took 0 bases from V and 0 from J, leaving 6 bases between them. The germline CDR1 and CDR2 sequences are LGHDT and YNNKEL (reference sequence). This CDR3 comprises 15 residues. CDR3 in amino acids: CASSQEWSSYNEQFF. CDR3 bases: TGTGCCAGCAGCCAAGAGTGGAGCTCCTACAATGAGCAGTTCTTC.

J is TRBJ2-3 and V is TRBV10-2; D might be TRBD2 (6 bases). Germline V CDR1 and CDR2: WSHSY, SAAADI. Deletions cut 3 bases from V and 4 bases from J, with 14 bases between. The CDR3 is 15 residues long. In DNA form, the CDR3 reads TGCGCCAGCAGTGACGCGGGGACGCTCCCAGATACGCAGTATTTT. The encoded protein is CASSDAGTLPDTQYF.

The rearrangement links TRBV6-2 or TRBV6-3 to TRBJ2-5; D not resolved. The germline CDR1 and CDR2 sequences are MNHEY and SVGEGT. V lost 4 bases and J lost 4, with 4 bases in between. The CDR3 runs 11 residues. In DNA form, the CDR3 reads TGTGCCAGCAGTTCGTTAGAGACCCAGTACTTC. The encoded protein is CASSSLETQYF.

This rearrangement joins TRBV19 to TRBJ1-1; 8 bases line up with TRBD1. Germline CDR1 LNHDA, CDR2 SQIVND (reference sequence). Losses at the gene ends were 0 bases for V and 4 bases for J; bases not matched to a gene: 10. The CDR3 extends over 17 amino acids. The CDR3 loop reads CASSIEGRGPRGTEAFF. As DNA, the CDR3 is TGTGCCAGTAGTATAGAAGGCAGGGGGCCTCGAGGCACTGAAGCTTTCTTT.

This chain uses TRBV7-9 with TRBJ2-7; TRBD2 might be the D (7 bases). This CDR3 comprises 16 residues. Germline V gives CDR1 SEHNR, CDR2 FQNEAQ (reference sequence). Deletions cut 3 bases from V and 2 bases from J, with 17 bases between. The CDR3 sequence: CASSLGGLLSAYEQYF. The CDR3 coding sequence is TGTGCCAGCAGCTTGGGGGGGCTATTGAGCGCCTACGAGCAGTACTTC.